This T cell receptor beta chain was sequenced in a study of blood T cell repertoires in COVID-19. Study-level background: Acute and convalescent COVID-19 specimens originated in the United States, Italy and Spain. Sources were T cells, B-cell-depleted T cells, or PBMCs; the material itself was cDNA or gDNA.

V shed 0 bases, J shed 2 bases, and the junction held 1 base outside the gene matches. Germline V gives CDR1 LGHNA, CDR2 YNFKEQ. This CDR3 region has 15 residues. Authors' processing steps: From reference gene primer amplification, estimates of nucleated cell counts were derived. The assay was immunoSEQ multiplex PCR, and TCRdb's table has in-frame clones only and misses some. V and J calls and clone size come straight from that table; D and trimming were deduced from the DNA. Of over 200,000 clones listed, roughly 80% are singletons. Sample: peripheral blood. This TCR came from a human donor in a cohort sampled during active COVID-19. The chain combines TRBV4-2 with TRBJ1-3; 7 positions agree with TRBD1. As DNA, the CDR3 is TGTGCCAGCAGCCAAGATAGGGGGCCTGGAAACACCATATATTTT. Protein product: CASSQDRGPGNTIYF.